The entry that follows covers one TCR beta chain sequence. Use of 60 Vbeta and 13 Jbeta primers characterized the PCR. The repertoire was sequenced with immunoSEQ multiplex PCR; TCRdb's copy has only in-frame clones and lacks some. The data hold 100,000 to 150,000 clones, with 79% observed a single time. Germline CDR1 SGHTA, CDR2 FQGNSA. The CDR3 runs 14 residues. V lost 5 bases to trimming and J lost 12 bases; unmatched junction nucleotides: 8. The record originates from a study of cytomegalovirus exposure and HLA in healthy donors. This TCR came from a male donor in good health and CMV-seronegative. Sequences were obtained from PBMCs. The chain couples TRBV7-2 to TRBJ2-3, with 13 nucleotides matching TRBD2. The CDR3 DNA sequence: TGTGCCAGCAGCCCGACTAGCGGGGGGCCCCCCCAGTATTTT. This codes for CASSPTSGGPPQYF.